These T cell receptor beta chains were read from a single sample in a study of cytomegalovirus exposure and HLA in healthy donors. Data came from immunoSEQ multiplex PCR; TCRdb stores just in-frame clones and leaves some out. This table holds around 120,000 clones, about three quarters found once. The sequenced sample was PBMCs. Receptor source: an older woman in good health and CMV-seropositive. Each CDR3 is given with its conserved first and last residue. D genes are given only for firm matches. Not all rows give a size; the values are once, few, many and, for expanded clones, a class.

cdr3_length	v_call	clone_size	j_call	d_call	cdr3_nt	cdr3_aa
13	TRBV5-4	.	TRBJ1-1	.	TGTGCCAGCAGCTTGGTTTCTAGTGCGAGTCCCTCCTTT	CASSLVSSASPSF
14	TRBV6-1	.	TRBJ2-5	TRBD1	TGTGCCAGCAGGGGGACAGGGGCGAAAGAGACCCAGTACTTC	CASRGTGAKETQYF
12	TRBV29-1	.	TRBJ2-7	.	TGCAGCGTTGACAGGGGAGGGGACGAGCAGTACTTC	CSVDRGGDEQYF
14	TRBV5-1	few	TRBJ2-5	.	TGCGCCAGCAGCTGGGGGCAGGGACAAGAGACCCAGTACTTC	CASSWGQGQETQYF
17	TRBV5-1	.	TRBJ1-1	TRBD1	TGCGCCAGCAGCTTCAAACAGGGGGGCGTTTCGAACACTGAAGCTTTCTTT	CASSFKQGGVSNTEAFF
13	TRBV5-4	.	TRBJ1-4	.	TGTGCCAGCAGGTCAGGGGTAGATGAAAAACTGTTTTTT	CASRSGVDEKLFF
15	TRBV19	.	TRBJ2-1	TRBD2	TGTGCCAGTAGTCCTTTCCGGGGGGTAGGTGATGAGCAGTTCTTC	CASSPFRGVGDEQFF
15	TRBV10-1	.	TRBJ2-3	.	TGCGCCAGCAGTGATGGCGGGGATAGCACAGATACGCAGTATTTT	CASSDGGDSTDTQYF
11	TRBV5-4	.	TRBJ2-7	.	TGTGCCAGCAGCGGAGGTTACGAGCAGTACTTC	CASSGGYEQYF
16	TRBV4-1	.	TRBJ2-7	TRBD1	TGCGCCAGCAGCCAAGATCGAGGACAGGCACTCTACGAGCAGTACTTC	CASSQDRGQALYEQYF
15	TRBV5-1	few	TRBJ2-3	TRBD1	TGCGCCAGCAGCAGTCCGGGACAGCCCACAGATACGCAGTATTTT	CASSSPGQPTDTQYF
15	TRBV7-3	.	TRBJ2-1	.	TGTGCCAGCAGCCCCCGGTACAGCTCCTACAATGAGCAGTTCTTC	CASSPRYSSYNEQFF
13	TRBV5-6	.	TRBJ1-4	.	TGTGCCAGCAGCGCCGAGTTACGGGAAAAACTGTTTTTT	CASSAELREKLFF
12	TRBV13	.	TRBJ2-7	TRBD2	TGTGCCAGCAGCCCCGCGGGGGGCGAGCAGTACTTC	CASSPAGGEQYF
11	TRBV2	.	TRBJ1-2	.	TGTGCCAGCCGGTATAACTATGGCTACACCTTC	CASRYNYGYTF
12	TRBV12-5	few	TRBJ1-5	.	TGTGCTAGTGGTTCCAGAAATCAGCCCCAGCATTTT	CASGSRNQPQHF
15	TRBV4-1	once	TRBJ1-4	.	TGCGCCAGCAGCCAAGGCGGGACAACTAATGAAAAACTGTTTTTT	CASSQGGTTNEKLFF
12	TRBV28	few	TRBJ2-7	.	TGTGCCAGCAGTTCCTATTCCTACGAGCAGTACTTC	CASSSYSYEQYF
13	TRBV6-5	.	TRBJ1-5	.	TGTGCCAGCAGCCCCCTTAGCAATCAGCCCCAGCATTTT	CASSPLSNQPQHF
14	TRBV6-5	.	TRBJ1-1	.	TGTGCCAGCAGTGCAACAGATCTGAACACTGAAGCTTTCTTT	CASSATDLNTEAFF
12	TRBV11-3	.	TRBJ1-1	TRBD1	TGTGCCAGCAGCTTGGAGGGGGCAGAAGCTTTCTTT	CASSLEGAEAFF
15	TRBV7-6	.	TRBJ1-2	.	TGTGCCAGCAGCCCCGACACGTTTGTATTATATGGCTACACCTTC	CASSPDTFVLYGYTF
15	TRBV29-1	.	TRBJ1-1	.	TGCAGCGTTGTTTGGGGGAACAGGGCGAACACTGAAGCTTTCTTT	CSVVWGNRANTEAFF
15	TRBV19	.	TRBJ2-7	.	TGTGCCAGTAGTATAGTCAGGGGAGCATCCTACGAGCAGTACTTC	CASSIVRGASYEQYF
14	TRBV7-6	.	TRBJ1-1	TRBD1	TGTGCCAGCAGCGCCGCAAGGGGGCACACTGAAGCTTTCTTT	CASSAARGHTEAFF
12	TRBV6-5	.	TRBJ1-1	.	TGTGCCTCCCTAAGCGTGAACACTGAAGCTTTCTTT	CASLSVNTEAFF
16	TRBV19	.	TRBJ1-2	TRBD1	TGTGCCAGTAGTCTCGCCCCGGGACAGGGGAAGAATGGCTACACCTTC	CASSLAPGQGKNGYTF
13	TRBV6-5	.	TRBJ1-1	.	TGTGCCAGCAGTTACTCCCGGAGGGCTGAAGCTTTCTTT	CASSYSRRAEAFF
16	TRBV9	.	TRBJ2-5	.	TGTGCCAGCAGCGAATCCCCAGGGGAGCCTGGAGAGACCCAGTACTTC	CASSESPGEPGETQYF
15	TRBV10-2	.	TRBJ1-6	TRBD1	TGCGCCAGCAGGGGGCGGACAGGTCCCGGGTCACCCCTCCACTTT	CASRGRTGPGSPLHF
16	TRBV5-1	.	TRBJ2-7	TRBD2	TGCGCCAGCAGCTTGTCGTTAGGCGGGGGGGCGAGGGAGCAGTACTTC	CASSLSLGGGAREQYF
16	TRBV6-5	.	TRBJ2-3	TRBD1	TGTGCCAGCAGTTACGGTCAGACAGGGAGAACAGATACGCAGTATTTT	CASSYGQTGRTDTQYF
14	TRBV28	.	TRBJ1-6	.	TGTGCCAGCAGTTTTGGGCAGGTAATTCAGACCCTCCACTTT	CASSFGQVIQTLHF
13	TRBV27	.	TRBJ1-2	TRBD1	TGTGCCAGCAGTTTACGGGACAGGGGAGGCTACACCTTC	CASSLRDRGGYTF
17	TRBV27	.	TRBJ1-1	TRBD1	TGTGCCAGCAGTTCCGACAGGGGGACATTCATGAACACTGAAGCTTTCTTT	CASSSDRGTFMNTEAFF
14	TRBV7-9	.	TRBJ2-1	TRBD2	TGTGCCAGCAGCCCTCGTCGGGGGGTCAATGAGCAGTTCTTC	CASSPRRGVNEQFF
17	TRBV10-1	.	TRBJ2-3	TRBD2	TGCGCCAGCAGTGAGTCGCTGGCGGGGGGGCGGTCGGATACGCAGTATTTT	CASSESLAGGRSDTQYF
15	TRBV4-1	.	TRBJ1-2	.	TGCGCCAGCAGCCAAGATGGGGCAGGGAGGATGGGCTACACCTTC	CASSQDGAGRMGYTF
14	TRBV27	.	TRBJ1-1	TRBD1	TGTGCCAGCATTCGGACAGGGGGCGGCACTGAAGCTTTCTTT	CASIRTGGGTEAFF
13	TRBV2	.	TRBJ1-1	TRBD1	TGTGCCAGCATGGACAGGGCGAGGACTGAAGCTTTCTTT	CASMDRARTEAFF
14	TRBV15	.	TRBJ2-7	.	TGTGCCACCAGCAGAGATGGAGCTACCTACGAGCAGTACTTC	CATSRDGATYEQYF
14	TRBV6-6	few	TRBJ1-2	.	TGTGCCAGCAGGGTCGGGGGGGCCGGGTCTGGCTACACCTTC	CASRVGGAGSGYTF
14	TRBV7-2	.	TRBJ1-4	TRBD1	TGTGCCAGCAGTCCCAGGGGGGCGAGAGAAAAACTGTTTTTT	CASSPRGAREKLFF
16	TRBV5-6	.	TRBJ2-7	.	TGTGCCAGCATCCCCATGGGGGACACCGGTCCTGGCGAGCAGTACTTC	CASIPMGDTGPGEQYF
17	TRBV7-9	.	TRBJ2-5	TRBD2	TGTGCCAGCACACTAAACCTTGGAGCGGGGGGACAAGAGACCCAGTACTTC	CASTLNLGAGGQETQYF
14	TRBV14	.	TRBJ2-1	TRBD2	TGTGCCAGCAGCCAGGCTAGCGGGGGCAATGAGCAGTTCTTC	CASSQASGGNEQFF
16	TRBV4-1	few	TRBJ1-2	.	TGCGCCAGCAGCCAAGATAGCGGGGTCCCTAACTATGGCTACACCTTC	CASSQDSGVPNYGYTF
14	TRBV10-3	.	TRBJ2-1	TRBD2	TGTGCCATCAGAGGGACTAGCGGGGGGTTTGAGCAGTTCTTC	CAIRGTSGGFEQFF